This TCR beta chain was sequenced in a study of blood T cell repertoires in COVID-19. Study details: Italy, Spain and the United States were the sources of the convalescent and acute COVID-19 samples. Nucleic acid was either cDNA or gDNA, and it came from T cells, B-cell-depleted T cells, or PBMCs.

Participants' reported clinical history set cohort assignment. The protocol was immunoSEQ multiplex PCR, while the TCRdb copy is restricted to in-frame clones and leaves out a portion. The sample contains about 250,000 clones, 70% to 90% of which appear only once. V lost 4 bases and J 4 bases, leaving 10 bases between the germline ends. The length of the CDR3 is 13 residues. Germline V gene lookup returns CDR1 SNHLY and CDR2 FYNNEI. The receptor's source is a woman aged 45-65 years who had been exposed to COVID-19. What was sequenced was PBMCs or T cells enriched from blood (not recorded which). V usage is TRBV2 and J usage is TRBJ1-1; no definite D call. CDR3 bases: TGTGCCAGCAGTGGGAGGCGGGCCACTGAAGCTTTCTTT. It encodes CASSGRRATEAFF.